These 19 T cell receptor beta chains share one sample of origin, sequenced in a study of blood T cell repertoires in COVID-19. Clones were sequenced by immunoSEQ multiplex PCR, and TCRdb holds only the in-frame ones, with some missing. The sample carries about 160,000 clones, 85% to 95% recorded once. Sequencing was performed on peripheral blood. The receptors were gathered from a woman aged 55 to 70 with COVID-19, enrolled during active disease.

This clone was found a few times. The rearrangement links TRBV7-2 to TRBJ1-1; 12 bases align to TRBD1. CDR3 length: 18 amino acids. The V segment lost 4 bases and the J segment 0 bases; nucleotides outside the gene matches: 9. Germline V gene data show CDR1 as SGHTA and CDR2 as FQGNSA. CDR3 nucleotide sequence: TGTGCCAGCAGCTCTCCCCCCGGGGACAGGGGGCTGAACACTGAAGCTTTCTTT. Its translation: CASSSPPGDRGLNTEAFF.

This clone was recorded once. The chain couples TRBV7-3 to TRBJ1-5, with D possibly being TRBD1 (6 bases). Looked up from germline, CDR1 is SGHTA and CDR2 is FQGTGA. With 5 bases removed from V and 7 bases from J, the gap between germline ends came to 21 bases. The CDR3 has 16 amino acids. The CDR3 loop is CASSLKPTGPGQPQHF. Written as DNA, the CDR3 is TGTGCCAGCAGCCTTAAGCCCACAGGGCCGGGGCAGCCCCAGCATTTT.

A word on this clone: The junction and the germline gene differ at one end; a read error may be behind it. The chain couples TRBV6-5 to TRBJ2-3; perhaps TRBD2 as D (6 bases). This CDR3 contains 16 residues. The germline V gene has CDR1 MNHEY and CDR2 SVGAGI. For the CDR3, the DNA is TGTGCCAGCACTTACCAAGCGGGCCTAAGCACAGATACGCAGTATTTT. It translates to CASTYQAGLSTDTQYF.

The chain recombines TRBV19 with TRBJ2-7; maybe TRBD2 (7 bases). CDR3 length: 15 amino acids. Germline CDR1 is LNHDA and CDR2 is SQIVND (reference sequence). Trimming pared 6 bases from V and 4 bases from J, leaving 19 bases between. The CDR3 DNA reads as TGTGCCAGTAGCCCTGGGGGGGCGGGAAGGTACGAGCAGTACTTC. It encodes CASSPGGAGRYEQYF. The full variable domain, with the rest looked up from reference TRBV19 and TRBJ2-7, is DGGITQSPKYLFRKEGQNVTLSCEQNLNHDAMYWYRQDPGQGLRLIYYSQIVNDFQKGDIAEGYSVSREKKESFPLTVTSAQKNPTAFYLCASSPGGAGRYEQYFGPGTRLTVT.

The rearrangement uses TRBV19 and TRBJ1-6, with unresolved D. This CDR3 region has 17 residues. The V and J ends lost 3 bases and 5 bases respectively, with 17 bases between them. Germline-derived CDR1 and CDR2 are LNHDA and SQIVND (reference sequence). CDR3 protein: CASSISQGGRNNSPLHF. The CDR3 DNA is TGTGCCAGTAGTATCAGTCAAGGAGGGAGGAATAATTCACCCCTCCACTTT. Full variable domain (missing parts from reference TRBV19 and TRBJ1-6): DGGITQSPKYLFRKEGQNVTLSCEQNLNHDAMYWYRQDPGQGLRLIYYSQIVNDFQKGDIAEGYSVSREKKESFPLTVTSAQKNPTAFYLCASSISQGGRNNSPLHFGNGTRLTVT.

The chain uses TRBV11-2 and TRBJ2-1; 8 nucleotides line up with TRBD1. This CDR3 has 18 residues. Germline trimming cut 1 base from V and 0 bases from J; bases unmatched to any gene: 8. Germline assignment: CDR1 SGHAT and CDR2 FQNNGV. The DNA of the CDR3 is TGTGCCAGCAGCTTAGGATCCGCCGGGACAGGCTCCTACAATGAGCAGTTCTTC. Amino acid sequence: CASSLGSAGTGSYNEQFF. Looking up the rest from reference TRBV11-2 and TRBJ2-1 gives the full variable domain: EAGVAQSPRYKIIEKRQSVAFWCNPISGHATLYWYQQILGQGPKLLIQFQNNGVVDDSQLPKDRFSAERLKGVDSTLKIQPAKLEDSAVYLCASSLGSAGTGSYNEQFFGPGTRLTVL.

The chain carries TRBV30 and TRBJ2-7, with D perhaps matching TRBD2 (6 bases). Deletions cut 4 bases from V and 9 bases from J, with 19 bases between. The CDR3 runs 13 residues. Germline V gives CDR1 GTSNPN, CDR2 SVGIG (reference sequence). The CDR3 loop is CAWNGGPPGAQYF. The CDR3 DNA is TGTGCCTGGAACGGGGGACCACCTGGAGCGCAGTACTTC.

The chain uses TRBV3-1 (or the pseudogene TRBV3-2) and TRBJ2-2, with 8 bases lining up with TRBD2. The length of the CDR3 is 14 residues. The V segment lost 1 base and the J segment 5 bases; nucleotides outside the gene matches: 0. Germline-derived CDR1 and CDR2 are LGHDT and YNNKEL (reference sequence). DNA of the CDR3: TGTGCCAGCAGCCAAGTAGCGGGGACCGGGGAGCTGTTTTTT. Amino acids: CASSQVAGTGELFF.

The chain links TRBV18 to TRBJ1-2; D unresolved. Per the germline V gene, CDR1 is KGHSH and CDR2 is LQKENI. The V end lost 1 base, the J end lost 4 bases, and 7 bases lay between the germline ends. The CDR3 is 13 amino acids. The CDR3 DNA reads as TGTGCCAGCTCACCACGGCCGTCCTATGGCTACACCTTC. Translated, it gives CASSPRPSYGYTF.

The chain is built from TRBV5-1 and TRBJ2-5, with 11 bases matching TRBD2. With V trimmed by 1 base and J by 2 bases, 4 bases remained unmatched. The germline CDR1 and CDR2 sequences are SGHRS and YFSETQ. This CDR3 is 16 amino acids long. For the CDR3, the DNA is TGCGCCAGCAGCTTGCTCGGGACTAGCGGACAAGAGACCCAGTACTTC. Translation gives CASSLLGTSGQETQYF.

V and J are TRBV9 and TRBJ1-1; D gene uncertain. CDR1 is SGDLS, CDR2 YYNGEE, per germline. The CDR3 has 14 residues. V was cut by 0 bases and J by 4 bases, with 10 bases left in between. CDR3 sequence reads: CASSVGVRSTEAFF. The CDR3 DNA follows: TGTGCCAGCAGCGTAGGGGTACGGAGCACTGAAGCTTTCTTT.

The chain employs TRBV5-6 and TRBJ1-5, with D tentatively TRBD1 (6 bases). Trimming cost V 0 bases and J 5 bases, with 9 bases left between them. CDR3 length: 14 residues. Per the germline V gene, CDR1 is SGHDT and CDR2 is YYEEEE. CDR3 in amino acids: CASSLVGGDQPQHF. The CDR3 DNA reads TGTGCCAGCAGCTTGGTAGGGGGGGATCAGCCCCAGCATTTT. The full variable domain, completed using reference TRBV5-6 and TRBJ1-5, is DAGVTQSPTHLIKTRGQQVTLRCSPKSGHDTVSWYQQALGQGPQFIFQYYEEEERQRGNFPDRFSGHQFPNYSSELNVNALLLGDSALYLCASSLVGGDQPQHFGDGTRLSIL.

V and J are TRBV30 and TRBJ2-2; D is perhaps TRBD2 (5 bases). Germline-derived CDR1 and CDR2 are GTSNPN and SVGIG (reference sequence). The CDR3 sequence is 16 residues long. Between the trimmed V and J ends, which lost 3 bases and 4 bases, there was a span of 18 bases. The CDR3 coding sequence is TGTGCCTGGAGGGCAACTAGGACTTCATTCACCGGGGAGCTGTTTTTT. Its protein is CAWRATRTSFTGELFF.

J is TRBJ1-2 and V is TRBV4-3, with D possibly TRBD1 on 5 matching bases. The CDR3 has 15 amino acids. Germline values: CDR1 LGHNA, CDR2 YSLEER. V lost 0 bases and J lost 4, with 12 bases in between. CDR3 nucleotides: TGCGCCAGCAGCCAAGAAGGCGGGGCGGCCTATGGCTACACCTTC. This translates into CASSQEGGAAYGYTF.

The chain joins TRBV4-3 to TRBJ2-3; 9 bases are a match to TRBD2. This CDR3 is built from 15 residues. Germline lookup yields CDR1 LGHNA and CDR2 YSLEER. The J segment lost 14 bases and the V segment lost 0 bases, leaving 12 bases of the junction unmatched. The CDR3 loop is CASSQEGTSPSRRYF. The CDR3 coding sequence is TGCGCCAGCAGCCAAGAGGGGACTAGCCCAAGCCGGCGGTATTTT.

This chain's CDR3 is CASSPRDKLDSTDTQYF. DNA for the CDR3: TGCGCCAGCAGCCCCCGCGACAAATTAGATAGCACAGATACGCAGTATTTT. The chain uses TRBV5-1 and TRBJ2-3; D not certain. The CDR3 is 17 amino acids. Germline V gene sequence: CDR1 SGHRS, CDR2 YFSETQ. V shed 4 bases and J shed 0 bases, with 18 bases lying between them.

This clone was recorded only once. This chain joins TRBV29-1 and TRBJ2-3; 9 bases are a match to TRBD1. Germline V gene data show CDR1 as SQVTM and CDR2 as ANQGSEA. The CDR3 is made up of 15 amino acids. The V segment lost 8 bases and the J segment 2 bases; nucleotides outside the gene matches: 11. CDR3 loop: CSSSSGTGNTDTQYF. The CDR3 DNA is TGCAGCTCCAGTTCCGGGACAGGGAACACAGATACGCAGTATTTT.

The chain uses TRBV6-5 and TRBJ1-2; a possible D gene is TRBD1 (6 bases). The V end was cut by 7 bases, the J end by 7 bases, with 22 bases between. CDR1 is MNHEY, CDR2 SVGAGI, per germline. The CDR3 contains 15 residues. CDR3 protein: CASTQTYSRGRGYTF. CDR3 nucleotides: TGTGCCAGCACGCAAACCTACTCCAGGGGCCGTGGCTACACCTTC.

The chain links TRBV11-3 to TRBJ2-1; maybe TRBD2 (5 bases). The CDR3 totals 13 residues. Trimming removed 6 bases at V and 13 bases at J, with 19 bases between. The germline V gene encodes CDR1 SGHNT and CDR2 YENEEA. The DNA for the CDR3 is TGTGCCAGCAGTTCGAGGGCTACGATGGAACAGTTCTTC. Its translation: CASSSRATMEQFF.